This T cell receptor (beta chain) emerged from a study of blood T cells in healthy people across ages. The V end lost 5 bases, the J end lost 7 bases, and 27 bases lay between the germline ends. The CDR3 runs 17 residues. The germline V gene encodes CDR1 SEHNR and CDR2 FQNEAQ (reference sequence). The authors ran a second PCR of about 7 to 11 cycles using a sample-barcoded 5' primer and a J-beta primer mix. TCRdb ran MiXCR on the 5' RACE reads and lists one entry per CDR3 protein. The table has roughly 680,000 distinct CDR3 sequences, around 52% seen once. On this clonotype: The target antigen is unknown. This may be a read error: a much more frequent sequence differs by one nucleotide.

Findings of the study overall: PBMC samples, being unsorted, prevented any conclusive comparison of naive and antigen-experienced cells.

This sequence originates from a woman aged 80 or over in good health. Specimen: blood. The rearrangement joins TRBV7-9 to TRBJ2-7; D is uncertain. The CDR3 nucleotides read TGTGCCAGCAGCGCATTGGGAAGCGCCGGGTCCGACAATGAGCAGTACTTC. Protein sequence: CASSALGSAGSDNEQYF. Together with reference TRBV7-9 and TRBJ2-7, the CDR3 gives the full variable domain: DTGVSQNPRHKITKRGQNVTFRCDPISEHNRLYWYRQTLGQGPEFLTYFQNEAQLEKSRLLSDRFSAERPKGSFSTLEIQRTEQGDSAMYLCASSALGSAGSDNEQYFGPGTRLTVT.